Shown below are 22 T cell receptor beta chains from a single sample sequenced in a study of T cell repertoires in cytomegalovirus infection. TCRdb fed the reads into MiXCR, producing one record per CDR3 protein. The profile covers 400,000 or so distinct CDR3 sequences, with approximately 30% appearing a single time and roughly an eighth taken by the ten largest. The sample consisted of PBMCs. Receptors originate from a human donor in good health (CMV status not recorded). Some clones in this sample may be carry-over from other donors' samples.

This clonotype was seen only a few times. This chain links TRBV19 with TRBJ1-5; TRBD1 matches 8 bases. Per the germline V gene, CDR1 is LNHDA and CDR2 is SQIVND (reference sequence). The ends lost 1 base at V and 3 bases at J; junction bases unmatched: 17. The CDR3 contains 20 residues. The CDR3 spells CASSIVKQGEFSGFNQPQHF. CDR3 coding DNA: TGTGCCAGTAGTATAGTCAAACAGGGGGAGTTTTCGGGCTTCAATCAGCCCCAGCATTTT.

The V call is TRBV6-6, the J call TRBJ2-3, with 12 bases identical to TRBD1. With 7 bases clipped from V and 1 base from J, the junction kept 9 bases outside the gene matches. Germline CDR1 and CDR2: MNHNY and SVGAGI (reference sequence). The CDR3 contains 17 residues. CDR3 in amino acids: CASTGTGGGWGTDTQYF. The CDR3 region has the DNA TGTGCCAGCACAGGGACAGGGGGCGGTTGGGGCACAGATACGCAGTATTTT.

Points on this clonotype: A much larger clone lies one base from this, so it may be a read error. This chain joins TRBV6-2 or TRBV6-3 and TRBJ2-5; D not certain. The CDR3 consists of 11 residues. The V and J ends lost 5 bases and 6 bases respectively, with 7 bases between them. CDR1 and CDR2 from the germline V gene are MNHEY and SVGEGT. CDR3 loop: CASSDTQTQYF. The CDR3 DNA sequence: TGTGCCAGCAGTGACACGCAGACCCAGTACTTC.

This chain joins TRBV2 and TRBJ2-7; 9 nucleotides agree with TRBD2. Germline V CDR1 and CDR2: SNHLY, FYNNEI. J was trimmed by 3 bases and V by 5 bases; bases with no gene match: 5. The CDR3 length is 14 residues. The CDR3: CASSLAGENYEQYF. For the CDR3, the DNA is TGTGCCAGCAGTTTAGCGGGGGAGAACTACGAGCAGTACTTC.

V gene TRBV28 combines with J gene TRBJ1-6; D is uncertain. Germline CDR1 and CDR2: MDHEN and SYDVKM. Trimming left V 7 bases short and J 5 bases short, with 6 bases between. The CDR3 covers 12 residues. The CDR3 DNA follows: TGTGCCAGCACGGAGCATAATTCACCCCTCCACTTT. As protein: CASTEHNSPLHF.

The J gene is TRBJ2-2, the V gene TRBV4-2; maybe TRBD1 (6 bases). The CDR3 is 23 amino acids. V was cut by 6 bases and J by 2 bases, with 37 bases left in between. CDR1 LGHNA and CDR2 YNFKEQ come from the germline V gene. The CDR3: CASSRSPGVGTLGQRLNTGELFF. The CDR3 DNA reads TGTGCCAGCAGTCGTTCACCTGGGGTGGGCACCCTCGGACAGAGACTTAACACCGGGGAGCTGTTTTTT.

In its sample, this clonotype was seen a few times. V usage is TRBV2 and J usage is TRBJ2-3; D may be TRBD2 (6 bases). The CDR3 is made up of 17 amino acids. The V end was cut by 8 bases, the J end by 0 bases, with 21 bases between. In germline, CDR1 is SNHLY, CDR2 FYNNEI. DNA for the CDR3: TGTGCCAGCGGGACTGGGGCAAGGGAAGATAGCACAGATACGCAGTATTTT. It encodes CASGTGAREDSTDTQYF.

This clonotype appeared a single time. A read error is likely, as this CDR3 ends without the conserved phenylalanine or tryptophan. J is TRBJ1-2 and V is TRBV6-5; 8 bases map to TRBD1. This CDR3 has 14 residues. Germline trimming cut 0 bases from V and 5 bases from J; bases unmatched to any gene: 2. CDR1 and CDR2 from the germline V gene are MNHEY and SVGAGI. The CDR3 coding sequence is TGTGCCAGCAGTTACTCGACAGGGGTTTATGGCTACACCTTA. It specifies CASSYSTGVYGYTL.

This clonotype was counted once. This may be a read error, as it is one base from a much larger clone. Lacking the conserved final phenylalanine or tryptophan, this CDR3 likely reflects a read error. The CDR3 region has the DNA TGTGCCAGCAGTTACATATCCTACGAGCAGTACTTA. Protein product: CASSYISYEQYL. J is TRBJ2-7 and V is TRBV7-2; D remains unclear. Trimming pared 6 bases from V and 1 base from J, leaving 7 bases between. Germline V gives CDR1 SGHTA, CDR2 FQGNSA. The CDR3 contains 12 residues.

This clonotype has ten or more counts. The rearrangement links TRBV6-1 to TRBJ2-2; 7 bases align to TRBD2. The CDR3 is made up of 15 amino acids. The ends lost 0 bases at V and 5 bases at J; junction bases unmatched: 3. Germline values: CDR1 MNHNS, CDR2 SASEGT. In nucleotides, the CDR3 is TGTGCCAGCAGTGAAGCGCGGGGGTGGACCGGGGAGCTGTTTTTT. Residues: CASSEARGWTGELFF.

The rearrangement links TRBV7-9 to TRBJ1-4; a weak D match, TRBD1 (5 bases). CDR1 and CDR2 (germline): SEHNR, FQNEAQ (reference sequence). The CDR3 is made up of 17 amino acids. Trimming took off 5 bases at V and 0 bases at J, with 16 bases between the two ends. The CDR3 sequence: CASSETGGAATNEKLFF. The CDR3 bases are TGTGCCAGCAGCGAGACGGGGGGAGCTGCAACTAATGAAAAACTGTTTTTT. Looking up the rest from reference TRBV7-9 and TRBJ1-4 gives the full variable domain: DTGVSQNPRHKITKRGQNVTFRCDPISEHNRLYWYRQTLGQGPEFLTYFQNEAQLEKSRLLSDRFSAERPKGSFSTLEIQRTEQGDSAMYLCASSETGGAATNEKLFFGSGTQLSVL.

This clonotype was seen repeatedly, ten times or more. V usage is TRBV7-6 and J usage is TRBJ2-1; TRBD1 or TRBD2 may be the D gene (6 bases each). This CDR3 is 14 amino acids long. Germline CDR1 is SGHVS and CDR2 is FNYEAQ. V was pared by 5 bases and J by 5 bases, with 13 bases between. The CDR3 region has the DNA TGTGCCAGCAGCATGAGAGGGGGGAACAATGAGCAGTTCTTC. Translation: CASSMRGGNNEQFF.

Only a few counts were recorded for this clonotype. The CDR3 nucleotides are TGTGCCAGCAGTGTTCGGGAGGAAGAGACCCAGTACTTC. It is translated as CASSVREEETQYF. The chain links TRBV6-5 to TRBJ2-5; 7 positions match TRBD2. CDR1 is MNHEY, CDR2 SVGAGI, per germline. The CDR3 extends over 13 amino acids. V was clipped by 5 bases and J by 3 bases; unmatched bases: 3.

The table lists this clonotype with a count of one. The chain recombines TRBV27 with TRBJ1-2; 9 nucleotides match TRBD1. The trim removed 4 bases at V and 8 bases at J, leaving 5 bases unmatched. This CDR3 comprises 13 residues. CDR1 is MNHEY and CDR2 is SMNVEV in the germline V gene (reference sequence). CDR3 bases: TGTGCCAGCAGTTCGAACAGGGGGCTCGGCTACACCTTC. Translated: CASSSNRGLGYTF.

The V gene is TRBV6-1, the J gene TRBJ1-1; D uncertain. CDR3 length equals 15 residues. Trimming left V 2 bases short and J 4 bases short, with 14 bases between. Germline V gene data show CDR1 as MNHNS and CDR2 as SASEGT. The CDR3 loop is CASSEMAQRFTEAFF. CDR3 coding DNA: TGTGCCAGCAGTGAAATGGCCCAAAGGTTCACTGAAGCTTTCTTT.

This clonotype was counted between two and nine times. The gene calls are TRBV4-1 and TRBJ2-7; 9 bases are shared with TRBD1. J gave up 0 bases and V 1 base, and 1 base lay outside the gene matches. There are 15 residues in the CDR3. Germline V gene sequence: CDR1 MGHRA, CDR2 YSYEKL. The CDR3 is CASSQGTGDSYEQYF. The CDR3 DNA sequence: TGCGCCAGCAGCCAAGGGACAGGGGACTCCTACGAGCAGTACTTC.

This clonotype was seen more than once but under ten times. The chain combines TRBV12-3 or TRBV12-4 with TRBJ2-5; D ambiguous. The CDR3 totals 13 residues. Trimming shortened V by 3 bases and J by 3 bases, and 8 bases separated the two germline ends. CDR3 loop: CASSFAQEETQYF. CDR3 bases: TGTGCCAGCAGTTTTGCGCAGGAAGAGACCCAGTACTTC.

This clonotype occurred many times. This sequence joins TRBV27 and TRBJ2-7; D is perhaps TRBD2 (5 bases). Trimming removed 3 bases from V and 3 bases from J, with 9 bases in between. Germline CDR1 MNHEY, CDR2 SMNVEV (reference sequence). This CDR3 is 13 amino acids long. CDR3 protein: CASSFGVNYEQYF. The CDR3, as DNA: TGTGCCAGCAGTTTCGGGGTAAACTACGAGCAGTACTTC.

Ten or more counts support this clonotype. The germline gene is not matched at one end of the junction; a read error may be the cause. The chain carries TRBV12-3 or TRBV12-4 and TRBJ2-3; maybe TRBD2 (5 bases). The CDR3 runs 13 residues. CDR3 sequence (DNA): TGTGCCAGCAGCTTAGCGAGCACAGATACGCAGTATTTT. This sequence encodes CASSLASTDTQYF.

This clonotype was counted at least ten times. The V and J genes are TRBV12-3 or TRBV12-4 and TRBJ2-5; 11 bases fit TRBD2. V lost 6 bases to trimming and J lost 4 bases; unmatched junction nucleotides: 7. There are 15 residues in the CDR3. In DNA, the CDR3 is TGTGCCAGCAGCCCCGTGCTAGCGGGGGGAGAGACCCAGTACTTC. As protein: CASSPVLAGGETQYF.

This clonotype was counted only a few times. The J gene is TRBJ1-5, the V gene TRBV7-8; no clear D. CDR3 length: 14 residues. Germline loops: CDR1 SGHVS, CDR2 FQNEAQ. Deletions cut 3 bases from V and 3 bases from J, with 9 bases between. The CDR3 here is CASSFGVYNQPQHF. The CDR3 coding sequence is TGTGCCAGCAGCTTTGGGGTTTACAATCAGCCCCAGCATTTT.

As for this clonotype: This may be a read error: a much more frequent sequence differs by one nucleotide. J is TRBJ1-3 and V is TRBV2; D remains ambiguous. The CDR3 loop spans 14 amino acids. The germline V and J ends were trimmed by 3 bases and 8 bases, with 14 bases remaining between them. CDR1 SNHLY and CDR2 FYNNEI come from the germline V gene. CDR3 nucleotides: TGTGCCAGCAGTGACAGGTCGATACCAGACACCATATATTTT. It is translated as CASSDRSIPDTIYF.